A selection of T cell receptor beta chains follows, all from one sample in a study of control samples from healthy donors and cancer patients. Profiled with immunoSEQ multiplex PCR; TCRdb holds only in-frame clones, not every one. The sample lists around 170,000 clones, more than 85% occurring once. Specimen: blood. The receptor set was obtained from a woman aged 25 to 39 in good health. Each CDR3 is given with its conserved first and last residue. D genes are given only for firm matches. Expanded clones are given a class, and other clones once, few, many or no size at all.

>NA|TRBV2|NA|TRBJ2-3
TGTGCCAGCAGCCTGCTAGATACGCAGTATTTT
CASSLLDTQYF
>NA|TRBV28|NA|TRBJ2-1
TGTGCCAGCAGTCCGCTGACCACGGGACCCATCAATGAGCAGTTCTTC
CASSPLTTGPINEQFF
>NA|TRBV9|NA|TRBJ2-2
TGTGCCAGCAGCGTAGCTTGGGGACGGAAGAACACCGGGGAGCTGTTTTTT
CASSVAWGRKNTGELFF
>once|TRBV27|TRBD1|TRBJ1-5
TGTGCCAGCAGTCTTCAGGGGGGCGGAAATCAGCCCCAGCATTTT
CASSLQGGGNQPQHF
>once|TRBV15|NA|TRBJ2-1
TGTGCCACCAGCCCCCGGAAGCAGTTCTTC
CATSPRKQFF
>NA|TRBV7-9|NA|TRBJ1-4
TGTGCCAGCAGCTTAGCGTTTCGGGAAAAACTGTTTTTT
CASSLAFREKLFF
>NA|TRBV4-2|NA|TRBJ2-1
TGTGCCAGCAGCCAAGGTATAGGAAGTGAGCAGTTCTTC
CASSQGIGSEQFF
>NA|TRBV9|TRBD1|TRBJ1-4
TGTGCCAGCAGCGGGACAGGGCCTAATGAAAAACTGTTTTTT
CASSGTGPNEKLFF
>NA|TRBV30|TRBD1|TRBJ1-6
TGTGCCTGGAGTCCAGGACAGGGAGCTTCACCCCTCCACTTT
CAWSPGQGASPLHF
>NA|TRBV5-1|NA|TRBJ2-5
TGCGCCAGCAGCTCCCCAGGGAGCCCCGATAAAGAGACCCAGTACTTC
CASSSPGSPDKETQYF
>NA|TRBV12-3/TRBV12-4|NA|TRBJ1-1
TGTGCCCGCGGCACGCCGAACACTGAAGCTTTCTTT
CARGTPNTEAFF
>NA|TRBV4-1|TRBD2|TRBJ2-3
TGCGCCAGCAGCCGGATGTGGACTAGCGGCACAGATACGCAGTATTTT
CASSRMWTSGTDTQYF
>NA|TRBV6-5|NA|TRBJ1-3
TGTGCCAGCAGTTGGGACATAAGCTCTGGAAACACCATATATTTT
CASSWDISSGNTIYF
>NA|TRBV28|NA|TRBJ1-2
TGTGCCAGCAGGATTACCTTTAGCGAGGGGAACTATGGCTACACCTTC
CASRITFSEGNYGYTF
>NA|TRBV24-1|NA|TRBJ2-5
TGTGCCACCAGTGATTTTGGGCAGGGGGGAGAGGCCCAGTACTTC
CATSDFGQGGEAQYF
>NA|TRBV5-4|NA|TRBJ2-5
TGTGCCAGCAGCTTCCAAGAGACCCAGTACTTC
CASSFQETQYF
>once|TRBV7-3|TRBD2|TRBJ2-1
TGTGCCAGCAGCCAAGGGACTAGCGGAGACAATGAGCAGTTCTTC
CASSQGTSGDNEQFF
>few|TRBV28|TRBD2|TRBJ2-7
TGTGCCAGCAGTTTAGGGACTAGCGGGAGAGGCTGGGACGAGCAGTACTTC
CASSLGTSGRGWDEQYF
>NA|TRBV27|NA|TRBJ1-1
TGTGCCAGCAGTTTATCGCCGGTTGTGAACACTGAAGCTTTCTTT
CASSLSPVVNTEAFF
>once|TRBV6-5|NA|TRBJ2-5
TGTGCCAGCAAGACGACAGACCAAGAGACCCAGTACTTC
CASKTTDQETQYF
>NA|TRBV3-1/TRBV3-2|TRBD2|TRBJ2-1
TGTGCCAGCAGCCAAGGCGTGAGCGGGAGCTCCTACAATGAGCAGTTCTTC
CASSQGVSGSSYNEQFF
>NA|TRBV4-3|TRBD1|TRBJ1-2
TGCGCCAGCAGCCGAGAGGGACAGCTCTATGGCTACACCTTC
CASSREGQLYGYTF